The entry below gives a single T cell receptor beta chain sequence along with its context. The antigen is not known. The sample holds other DNA sequences that translate to the same CDR3. This specimen belongs to a study of immune evolution from preneoplasia to lung adenocarcinoma. Study conclusions and caveats: Clonality was highest in normal lung, lower in later-stage lesions apparently.

Each case's diagnosis was confirmed by two pathologists on H&E. Germline lookup yields CDR1 PRHDT and CDR2 FYEKMQ (reference sequence). With 5 bases removed from V and 3 bases from J, the gap between germline ends came to 10 bases. The CDR3 sequence is 13 residues long. TCRdb keeps only in-frame clones here, not all; method: immunoSEQ multiplex PCR. The data show roughly 35,000 clones, about 73% seen once. The TCR was taken from a person between 55 and 69 years old with lung adenocarcinoma. The V call is TRBV13, the J call TRBJ1-1, with D perhaps TRBD1 (6 bases). Sequencing was carried out using FFPE invasive lung adenocarcinoma tissue. In nucleotides, the CDR3 is TGTGCCAGCAGCACAGGGATGTACACTGAAGCTTTCTTT. As protein: CASSTGMYTEAFF.